This TCR beta chain emerged from a study of OX40 agonist ivuxolimab in advanced cancers. Study details: Ivuxolimab doses were 0.01, 0.1, 0.3, 1.5, 3 or 10 mg/kg every 2 weeks. With a range of roughly 20 to 90, age averaged roughly 61 years, and nearly 85% were male.

Only in-frame clones appear in the TCRdb table, and some are missing; sequencing was by immunoSEQ multiplex PCR. The sample lists tens of thousands of clones; over 75% were seen once. CDR1 is SNHLY and CDR2 is FYNNEI in the germline V gene. The CDR3 has 13 amino acids. V lost 4 bases to trimming and J lost 9 bases, with 13 bases between them. Study findings and constraints: Low normalized T-cell clonal expansion was additionally recorded for some nonresponders.

Notes on this clone: As yet, its antigen is unknown.

This chain connects TRBV2 to TRBJ2-1; D gene ambiguous. The sequences come from CD4+ or CD8+ T cells sorted from blood, collected in a trial of the OX40 agonist ivuxolimab. This receptor was obtained from an adult with an advanced solid tumor such as melanoma, head and neck, liver or kidney cancer. In nucleotides, the CDR3 is TGTGCCAGCAGTGGTACCCCGTATAGTGAGCAGTTCTTC. This encodes CASSGTPYSEQFF.